A single sample gave rise to the 8 T cell receptor beta chains below, sequenced in a study of blood T cell repertoires in COVID-19. Sequencing was performed with immunoSEQ multiplex PCR; in TCRdb, only in-frame clones are kept and a portion is missing. The data hold tens of thousands of clones, with 88% observed a single time. Material for sequencing was peripheral blood. These receptor sequences come from a human donor with active COVID-19. The donor label of this sample is uncertain.

The chain recombines TRBV7-3 with TRBJ1-1; no clear D gene. Per the germline V gene, CDR1 is SGHTA and CDR2 is FQGTGA. CDR3 length: 16 residues. V lost 5 bases and J 7 bases, leaving 23 bases between the germline ends. The CDR3 sequence is CASSDKSAGMRSEAFF. The CDR3 nucleotides are TGTGCCAGCAGCGATAAATCCGCGGGAATGAGGAGTGAAGCTTTCTTT. The full variable domain, with the rest looked up from reference TRBV7-3 and TRBJ1-1, is GAGVSQTPSNKVTEKGKYVELRCDPISGHTALYWYRQSLGQGPEFLIYFQGTGAADDSGLPNDRFFAVRPEGSVSTLKIQRTERGDSAVYLCASSDKSAGMRSEAFFGQGTRLTVV.

The rearrangement links TRBV4-1 to TRBJ1-2; D is undetermined. The germline V gene encodes CDR1 MGHRA and CDR2 YSYEKL. Trimming pared 0 bases from V and 2 bases from J, leaving 10 bases between. The CDR3 runs 15 residues. In DNA, the CDR3 is TGCGCCAGCAGCCAAGATGAGGAGAGGAACTATGGCTACACCTTC. Amino acids: CASSQDEERNYGYTF.

This chain uses TRBV2 with TRBJ2-7, with D possibly matching TRBD2 (5 bases). The germline V gene encodes CDR1 SNHLY and CDR2 FYNNEI. CDR3 length: 13 amino acids. With 3 bases removed from V and 5 bases from J, the gap between germline ends came to 11 bases. The DNA of the CDR3 is TGTGCCAGCAGTGACGCGGGTTTCCACGAGCAGTACTTC. This translates into CASSDAGFHEQYF.

This chain joins TRBV10-3 and TRBJ2-7, with 7 bases aligning to TRBD2. The germline V gene encodes CDR1 ENHRY and CDR2 SYGVKD. V was pared by 6 bases and J by 5 bases, with 10 bases of the junction left unmatched. There are 14 residues in the CDR3. CDR3 sequence reads: CAIRGGGTNDEQYF. Written as DNA, the CDR3 is TGTGCCATCAGAGGTGGGGGGACTAACGACGAGCAGTACTTC.

V is TRBV5-6 and J is TRBJ1-1, with 12 nucleotides matching TRBD1. This CDR3 comprises 14 residues. Germline V gene sequence: CDR1 SGHDT, CDR2 YYEEEE. After removal of 4 bases from V and 11 bases from J, the junction contained 9 bases not matched to a gene. The CDR3 region is CASSRGQGAMRAFF. The CDR3 coding sequence is TGTGCCAGCAGCCGGGGACAGGGGGCTATGCGGGCTTTCTTT. Complete variable domain (other parts from reference TRBV5-6 and TRBJ1-1): DAGVTQSPTHLIKTRGQQVTLRCSPKSGHDTVSWYQQALGQGPQFIFQYYEEEERQRGNFPDRFSGHQFPNYSSELNVNALLLGDSALYLCASSRGQGAMRAFFGQGTRLTVV.

The chain joins TRBV4-3 to TRBJ2-1, with TRBD1 as a possible D gene (5 bases). The germline CDR1 and CDR2 sequences are LGHNA and YSLEER. This CDR3 is built from 16 residues. Trimming cost V 0 bases and J 3 bases, with 12 bases left between them. For the CDR3, the DNA is TGCGCCAGCAGCCAAGATCTGGGGCTACTCTACAATGAGCAGTTCTTC. Translated, it gives CASSQDLGLLYNEQFF.

The chain combines TRBV5-4 with TRBJ2-1; the D is unclear. V dropped 5 bases and J dropped 7 bases, with 10 bases sitting between them. The germline CDR1 and CDR2 sequences are SGHNT and YYREEE (reference sequence). The CDR3 covers 12 residues. The CDR3 region is CASSKQNNEQFF. For the CDR3, the DNA is TGTGCCAGCAGTAAACAGAATAATGAGCAGTTCTTC.

This clone was found once. The chain couples TRBV19 to TRBJ1-1; D might be TRBD1 (5 bases). Germline values: CDR1 LNHDA, CDR2 SQIVND (reference sequence). The CDR3 contains 13 residues. The germline V and J ends were trimmed by 4 bases and 4 bases, with 10 bases remaining between them. The CDR3 loop reads CASSSRVSTEAFF. The CDR3 DNA reads TGTGCCAGTAGTAGCAGGGTTTCCACTGAAGCTTTCTTT.